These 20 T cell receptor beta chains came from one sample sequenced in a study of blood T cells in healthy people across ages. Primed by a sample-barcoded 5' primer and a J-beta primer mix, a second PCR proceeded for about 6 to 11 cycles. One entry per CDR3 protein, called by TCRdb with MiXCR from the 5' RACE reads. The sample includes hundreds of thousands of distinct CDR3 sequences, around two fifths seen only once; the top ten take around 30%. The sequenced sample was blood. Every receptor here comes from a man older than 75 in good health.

The CDR3 sequence is CASRLRVETQYF. CDR3 bases: TGTGCCAGCAGATTGAGAGTAGAGACCCAGTACTTC. V and J are TRBV12-3 or TRBV12-4 and TRBJ2-5; no firm D call. The V end was cut by 6 bases, the J end by 4 bases, with 9 bases between. This CDR3 is 12 amino acids long.

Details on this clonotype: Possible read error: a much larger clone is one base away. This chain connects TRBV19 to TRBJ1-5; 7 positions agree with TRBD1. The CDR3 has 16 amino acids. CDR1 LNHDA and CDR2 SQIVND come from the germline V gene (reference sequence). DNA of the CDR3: TGTGCCATTTCTAGGACAGGAGTCAATAGCAATCAGCTCCAGCATTTT. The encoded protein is CAISRTGVNSNQLQHF.

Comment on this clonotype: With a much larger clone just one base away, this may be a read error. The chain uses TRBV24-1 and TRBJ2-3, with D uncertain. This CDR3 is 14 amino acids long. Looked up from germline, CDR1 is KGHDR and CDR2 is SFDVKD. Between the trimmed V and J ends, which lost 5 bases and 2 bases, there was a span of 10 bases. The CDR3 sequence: CATSGNGPTDTQYF. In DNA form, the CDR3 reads TGTGCCACCAGTGGGAACGGTCCCACAGATACGCAGTATTTT.

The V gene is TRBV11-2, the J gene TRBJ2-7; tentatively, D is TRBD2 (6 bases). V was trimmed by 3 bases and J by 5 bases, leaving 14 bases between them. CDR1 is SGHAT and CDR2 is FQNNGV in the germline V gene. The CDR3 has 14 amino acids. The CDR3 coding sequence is TGTGCCAGCAGCTTCTACGGGAGCAGGGACGAGCAGTACTTC. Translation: CASSFYGSRDEQYF. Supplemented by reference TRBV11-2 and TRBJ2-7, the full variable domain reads EAGVAQSPRYKIIEKRQSVAFWCNPISGHATLYWYQQILGQGPKLLIQFQNNGVVDDSQLPKDRFSAERLKGVDSTLKIQPAKLEDSAVYLCASSFYGSRDEQYFGPGTRLTVT.

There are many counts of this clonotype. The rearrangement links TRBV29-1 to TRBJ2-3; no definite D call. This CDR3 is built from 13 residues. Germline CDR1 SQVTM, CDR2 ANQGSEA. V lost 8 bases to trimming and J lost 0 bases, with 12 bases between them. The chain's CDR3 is CSLRRLSTDTQYF. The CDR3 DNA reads TGCAGCTTACGACGACTGAGCACAGATACGCAGTATTTT.

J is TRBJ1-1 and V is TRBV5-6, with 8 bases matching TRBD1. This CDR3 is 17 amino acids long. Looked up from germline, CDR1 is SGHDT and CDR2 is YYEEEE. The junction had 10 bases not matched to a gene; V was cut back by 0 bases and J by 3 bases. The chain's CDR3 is CASSLVDRGAGYTEAFF. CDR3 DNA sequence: TGTGCCAGCAGCTTGGTCGACAGGGGAGCGGGGTACACTGAAGCTTTCTTT.

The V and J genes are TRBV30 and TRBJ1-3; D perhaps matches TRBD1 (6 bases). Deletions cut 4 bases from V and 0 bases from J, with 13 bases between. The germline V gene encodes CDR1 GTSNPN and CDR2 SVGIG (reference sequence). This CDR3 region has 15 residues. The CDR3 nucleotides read TGTGCCTGGATTTCAGGGGACTACTCTGGAAACACCATATATTTT. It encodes CAWISGDYSGNTIYF.

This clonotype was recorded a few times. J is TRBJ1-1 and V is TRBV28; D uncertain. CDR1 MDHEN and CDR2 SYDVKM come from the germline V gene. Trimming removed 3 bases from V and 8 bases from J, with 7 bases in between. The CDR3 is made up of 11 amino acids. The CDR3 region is CASSLRQEAFF. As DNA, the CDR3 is TGTGCCAGCAGTTTGAGGCAGGAAGCTTTCTTT.

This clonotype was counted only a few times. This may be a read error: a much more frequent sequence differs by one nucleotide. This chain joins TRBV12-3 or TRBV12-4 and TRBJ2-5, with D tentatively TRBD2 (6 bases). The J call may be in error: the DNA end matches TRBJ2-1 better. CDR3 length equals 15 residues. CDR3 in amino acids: CASSPNGGYQETQFF. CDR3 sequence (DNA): TGTGCCAGCAGTCCTAATGGGGGGTATCAAGAGACCCAGTTCTTC.

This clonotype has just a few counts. The CDR3 nucleotides read TGTGCCAGCAGTGCCACGGGACTAGCGGGAGTGGACACCGGGGAGCTGTTTTTT. Encoded protein: CASSATGLAGVDTGELFF. The rearrangement uses TRBV25-1 and TRBJ2-2; 14 bases match TRBD2. Looked up from germline, CDR1 is MGHDK and CDR2 is SYGVNS. The CDR3 runs 18 residues. After removal of 4 bases from V and 3 bases from J, the junction contained 7 bases not matched to a gene.

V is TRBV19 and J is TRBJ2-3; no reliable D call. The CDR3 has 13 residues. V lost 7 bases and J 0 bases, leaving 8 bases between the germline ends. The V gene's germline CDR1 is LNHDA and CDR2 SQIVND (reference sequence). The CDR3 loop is CASMARSTDTQYF. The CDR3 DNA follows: TGTGCCAGTATGGCCCGTAGCACAGATACGCAGTATTTT.

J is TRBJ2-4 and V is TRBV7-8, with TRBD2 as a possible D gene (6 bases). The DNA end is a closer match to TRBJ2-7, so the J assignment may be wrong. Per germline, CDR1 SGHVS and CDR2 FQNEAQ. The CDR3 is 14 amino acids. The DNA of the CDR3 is TGTGCCAGCAGCTTCACTAGCACTGTCCACGAGCAGTACTTC. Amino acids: CASSFTSTVHEQYF.

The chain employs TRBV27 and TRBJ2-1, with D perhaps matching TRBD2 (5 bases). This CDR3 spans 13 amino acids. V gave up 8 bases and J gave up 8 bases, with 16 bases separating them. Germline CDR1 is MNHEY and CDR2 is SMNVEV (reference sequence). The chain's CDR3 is CASGGRIRDEQFF. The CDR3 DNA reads TGTGCCAGCGGAGGACGAATTAGAGATGAGCAGTTCTTC.

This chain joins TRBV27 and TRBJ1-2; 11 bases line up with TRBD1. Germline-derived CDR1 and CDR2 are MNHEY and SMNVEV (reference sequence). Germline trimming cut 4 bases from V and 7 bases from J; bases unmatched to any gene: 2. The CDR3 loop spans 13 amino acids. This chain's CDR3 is CASSWGQGVGYTF. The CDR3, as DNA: TGTGCCAGCAGTTGGGGACAGGGGGTTGGCTACACCTTC.

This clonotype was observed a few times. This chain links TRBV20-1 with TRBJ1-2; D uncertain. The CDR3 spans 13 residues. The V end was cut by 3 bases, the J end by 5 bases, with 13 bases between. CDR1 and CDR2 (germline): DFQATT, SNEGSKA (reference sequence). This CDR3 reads CSASKGDEYGYTF. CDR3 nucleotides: TGCAGTGCTAGTAAGGGAGACGAATATGGCTACACCTTC.

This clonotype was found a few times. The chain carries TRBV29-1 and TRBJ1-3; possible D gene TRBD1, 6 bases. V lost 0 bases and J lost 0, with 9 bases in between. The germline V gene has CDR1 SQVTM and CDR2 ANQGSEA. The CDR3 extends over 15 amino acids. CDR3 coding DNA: TGCAGCGTTGAAGAGACAGGTACCTCTGGAAACACCATATATTTT. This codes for CSVEETGTSGNTIYF. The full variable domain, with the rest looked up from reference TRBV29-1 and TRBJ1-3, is SAVISQKPSRDICQRGTSLTIQCQVDSQVTMMFWYRQQPGQSLTLIATANQGSEATYESGFVIDKFPISRPNLTFSTLTVSNMSPEDSSIYLCSVEETGTSGNTIYFGEGSWLTVV.

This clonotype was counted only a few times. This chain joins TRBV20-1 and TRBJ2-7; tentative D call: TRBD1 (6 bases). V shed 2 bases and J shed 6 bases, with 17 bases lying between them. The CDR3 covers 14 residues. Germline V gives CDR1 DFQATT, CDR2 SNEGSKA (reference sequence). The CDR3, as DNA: TGCAGTGCTAGACAAGGGGGTGGGCCCGTCGAGCAGTACTTC. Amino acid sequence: CSARQGGGPVEQYF.

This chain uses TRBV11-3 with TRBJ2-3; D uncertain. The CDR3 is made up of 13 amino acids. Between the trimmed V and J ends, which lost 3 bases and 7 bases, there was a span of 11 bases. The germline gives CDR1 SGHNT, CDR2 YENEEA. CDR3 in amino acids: CASSLSSENTQYF. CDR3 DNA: TGTGCCAGCAGCTTGTCCTCGGAAAATACGCAGTATTTT.

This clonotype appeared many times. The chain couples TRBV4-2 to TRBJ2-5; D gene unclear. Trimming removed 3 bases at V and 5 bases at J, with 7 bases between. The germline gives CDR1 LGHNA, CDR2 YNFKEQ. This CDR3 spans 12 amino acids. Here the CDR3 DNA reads TGTGCCAGCAGCCACAGCCAGGAGACCCAGTACTTC. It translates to CASSHSQETQYF.

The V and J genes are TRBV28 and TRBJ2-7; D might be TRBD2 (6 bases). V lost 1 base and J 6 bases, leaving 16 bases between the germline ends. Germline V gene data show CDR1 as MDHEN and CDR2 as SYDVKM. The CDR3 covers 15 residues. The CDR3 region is CASSLSRLVVREQYF. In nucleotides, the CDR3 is TGTGCCAGCAGTTTATCGAGACTAGTGGTCCGCGAGCAGTACTTC.